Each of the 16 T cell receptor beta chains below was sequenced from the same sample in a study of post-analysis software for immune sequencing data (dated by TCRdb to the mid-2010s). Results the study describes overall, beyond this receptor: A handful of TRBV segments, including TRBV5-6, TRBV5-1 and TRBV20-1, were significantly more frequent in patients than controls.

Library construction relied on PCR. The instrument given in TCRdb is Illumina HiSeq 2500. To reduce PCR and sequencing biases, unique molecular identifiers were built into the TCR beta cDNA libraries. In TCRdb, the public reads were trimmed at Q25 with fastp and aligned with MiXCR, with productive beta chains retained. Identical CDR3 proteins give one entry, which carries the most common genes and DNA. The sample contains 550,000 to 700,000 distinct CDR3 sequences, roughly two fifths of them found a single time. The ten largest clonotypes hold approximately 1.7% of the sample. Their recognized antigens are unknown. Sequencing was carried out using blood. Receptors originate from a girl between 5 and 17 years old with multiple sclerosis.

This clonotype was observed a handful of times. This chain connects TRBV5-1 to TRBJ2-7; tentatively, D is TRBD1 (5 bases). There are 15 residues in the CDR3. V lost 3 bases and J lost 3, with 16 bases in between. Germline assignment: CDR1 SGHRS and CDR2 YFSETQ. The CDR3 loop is CASSWQGNLHYEQYF. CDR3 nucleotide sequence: TGCGCCAGCAGCTGGCAGGGCAACCTACACTACGAGCAGTACTTC.

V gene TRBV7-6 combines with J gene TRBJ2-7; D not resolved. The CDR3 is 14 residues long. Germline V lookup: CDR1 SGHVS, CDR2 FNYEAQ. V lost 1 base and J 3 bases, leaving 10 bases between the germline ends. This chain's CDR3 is CASSLETMSYEQYF. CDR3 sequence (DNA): TGTGCCAGCAGCTTAGAAACCATGAGCTACGAGCAGTACTTC.

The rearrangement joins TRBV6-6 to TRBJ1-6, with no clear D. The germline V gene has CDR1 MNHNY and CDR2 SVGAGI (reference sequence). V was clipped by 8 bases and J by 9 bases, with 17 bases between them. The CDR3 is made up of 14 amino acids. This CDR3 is CASHETVASSPLHF. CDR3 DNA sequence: TGTGCCAGCCACGAAACAGTTGCGAGTTCACCCCTCCACTTT.

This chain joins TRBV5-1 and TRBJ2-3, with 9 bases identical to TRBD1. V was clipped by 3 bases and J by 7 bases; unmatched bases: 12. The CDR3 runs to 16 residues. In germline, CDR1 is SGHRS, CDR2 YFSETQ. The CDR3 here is CASSSVQGADFYTQYF. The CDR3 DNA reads TGCGCCAGCAGCTCCGTACAGGGGGCGGATTTTTATACGCAGTATTTT. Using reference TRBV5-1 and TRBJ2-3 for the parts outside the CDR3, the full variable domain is KAGVTQTPRYLIKTRGQQVTLSCSPISGHRSVSWYQQTPGQGLQFLFEYFSETQRNKGNFPGRFSGRQFSNSRSEMNVSTLELGDSALYLCASSSVQGADFYTQYFGPGTRLTVL.

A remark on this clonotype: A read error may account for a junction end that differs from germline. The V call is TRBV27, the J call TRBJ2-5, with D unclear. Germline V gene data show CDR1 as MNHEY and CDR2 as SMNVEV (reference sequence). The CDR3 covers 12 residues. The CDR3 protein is CASSPPPETRYF. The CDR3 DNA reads TGTGCCAGCAGTCCCCCTCCAGAGACCCGGTACTTC.

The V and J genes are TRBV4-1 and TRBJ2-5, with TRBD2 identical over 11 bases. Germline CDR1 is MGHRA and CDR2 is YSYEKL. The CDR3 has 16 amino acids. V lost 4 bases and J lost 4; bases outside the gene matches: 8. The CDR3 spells CASSPTSGSRIETQYF. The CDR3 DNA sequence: TGCGCCAGCAGCCCCACTAGCGGGAGTAGGATAGAGACCCAGTACTTC.

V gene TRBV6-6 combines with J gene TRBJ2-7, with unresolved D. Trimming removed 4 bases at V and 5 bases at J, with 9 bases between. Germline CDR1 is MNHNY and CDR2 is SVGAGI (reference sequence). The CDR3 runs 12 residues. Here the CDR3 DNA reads TGTGCCAGCAGTTCCACTCCTAACGAGCAGTACTTC. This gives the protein CASSSTPNEQYF.

The CDR3 DNA follows: TGTGCCAGCAGCCAATTGCCCGGGACAGACTATGGCTACACCTTC. It specifies CASSQLPGTDYGYTF. The chain links TRBV3-1 to TRBJ1-2, with 7 bases identical to TRBD1. Trimming took 2 bases from V and 3 from J; bases not matched to a gene: 6. CDR1 and CDR2 (germline): LGHDT, YNNKEL (reference sequence). The CDR3 is made up of 15 amino acids.

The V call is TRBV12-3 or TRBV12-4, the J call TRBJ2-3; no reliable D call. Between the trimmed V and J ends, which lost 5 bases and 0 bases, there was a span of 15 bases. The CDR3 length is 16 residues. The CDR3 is CASSLYADLSTDTQYF. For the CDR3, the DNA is TGTGCCAGCAGTCTATACGCGGATTTGAGCACAGATACGCAGTATTTT.

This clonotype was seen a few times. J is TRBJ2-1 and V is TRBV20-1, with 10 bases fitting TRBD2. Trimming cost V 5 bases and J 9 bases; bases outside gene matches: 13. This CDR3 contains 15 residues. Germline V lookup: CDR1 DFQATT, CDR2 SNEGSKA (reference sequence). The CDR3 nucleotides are TGCAGTGCTGGGAGAGTAGCGGGGGGACATTTTGAGCAGTTCTTC. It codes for CSAGRVAGGHFEQFF.

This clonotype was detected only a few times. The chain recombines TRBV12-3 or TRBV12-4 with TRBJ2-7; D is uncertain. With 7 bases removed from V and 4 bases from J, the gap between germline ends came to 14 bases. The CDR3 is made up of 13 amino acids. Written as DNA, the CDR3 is TGTGCCAGCACCATCCGGTTGGGTTACGAGCAGTACTTC. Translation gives CASTIRLGYEQYF.

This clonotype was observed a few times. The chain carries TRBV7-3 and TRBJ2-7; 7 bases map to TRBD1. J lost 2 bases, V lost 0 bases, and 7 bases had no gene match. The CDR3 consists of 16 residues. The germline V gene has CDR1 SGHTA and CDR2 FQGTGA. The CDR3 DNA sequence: TGTGCCAGCAGCTTAACTAAGGGGACAGTCGCCTACGAGCAGTACTTC. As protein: CASSLTKGTVAYEQYF.

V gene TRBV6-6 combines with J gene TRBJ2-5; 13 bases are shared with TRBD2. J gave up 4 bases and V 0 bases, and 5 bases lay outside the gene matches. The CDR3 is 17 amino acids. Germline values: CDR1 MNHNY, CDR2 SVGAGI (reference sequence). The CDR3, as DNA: TGTGCCAGCAGTTACTCGACGGGACTAGCGGGAAGAGAGACCCAGTACTTC. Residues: CASSYSTGLAGRETQYF.

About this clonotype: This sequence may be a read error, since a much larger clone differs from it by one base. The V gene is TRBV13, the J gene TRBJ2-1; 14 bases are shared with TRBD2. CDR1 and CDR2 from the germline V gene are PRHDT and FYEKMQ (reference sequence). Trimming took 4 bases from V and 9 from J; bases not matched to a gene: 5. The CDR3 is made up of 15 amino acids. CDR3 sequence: CASSSGLAGDSEQFF. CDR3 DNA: TGTGCCAGCAGCTCGGGACTAGCGGGGGACAGTGAGCAGTTCTTC.

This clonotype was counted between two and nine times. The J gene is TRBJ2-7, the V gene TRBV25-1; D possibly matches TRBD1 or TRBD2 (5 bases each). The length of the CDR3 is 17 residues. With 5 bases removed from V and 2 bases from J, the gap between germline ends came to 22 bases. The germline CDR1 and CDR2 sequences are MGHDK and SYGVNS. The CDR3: CASSRSAGAHITYEQYF. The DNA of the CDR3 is TGTGCCAGCAGTCGATCGGCCGGGGCACACATAACCTACGAGCAGTACTTC.

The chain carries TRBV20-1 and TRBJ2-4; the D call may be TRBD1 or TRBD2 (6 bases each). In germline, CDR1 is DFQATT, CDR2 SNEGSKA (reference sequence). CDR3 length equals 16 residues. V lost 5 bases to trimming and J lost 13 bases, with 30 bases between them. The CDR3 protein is CSAGDPSRGVSNEQYF. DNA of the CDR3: TGCAGTGCTGGGGATCCCAGTAGGGGGGTTAGTAATGAGCAGTACTTC.